This TCR beta chain emerged from a study of T cells in localized non-small cell lung cancer. With regard to this clone: Its antigen is as yet unknown.

Study outcomes and limitations: The study linked higher blood T cell density to longer overall survival.

Data came from immunoSEQ multiplex PCR; TCRdb stores just in-frame clones and leaves some out. The table includes tens of thousands of clones, roughly 90% detected once. Trimming stripped 6 bases from V and 0 bases from J, with 11 bases between. Germline V gene data show CDR1 as MGHRA and CDR2 as YSYEKL. This CDR3 contains 15 residues. The chain employs TRBV4-1 and TRBJ2-2, with D perhaps matching TRBD1 (5 bases). Source: peripheral blood, taken before any cancer treatment. This receptor was taken from a male donor aged 60 or older with stage I squamous cell lung carcinoma. The CDR3 DNA sequence: TGCGCCAGCAGTATGGGGCGCCCGAACACCGGGGAGCTGTTTTTT. Translating it yields CASSMGRPNTGELFF.